The 8 T cell receptor beta chains reported below all come from one sample, sequenced in a study of CD8 T cells in Susac syndrome. With random hexamers, 0.5 to 1 ug RNA was reverse transcribed. One entry per CDR3 protein results from TCRdb running MiXCR on the immunoSEQ multiplex PCR reads. The sample has more than 250,000 distinct CDR3 sequences; 92% are singletons. What was sequenced was CD4+ T cells from PBMCs. The receptors here all came from a human donor with multiple sclerosis.

This clonotype was observed once. The chain couples TRBV18 to TRBJ1-4; a weak D match, TRBD1 (5 bases). CDR1 KGHSH and CDR2 LQKENI come from the germline V gene. The V end was cut by 5 bases, the J end by 8 bases, with 12 bases between. The CDR3 totals 13 residues. CDR3 DNA: TGTGCCAGCTCATCGCAGGGAACAGAAAAACTGTTTTTT. It yields the protein CASSSQGTEKLFF.

The chain links TRBV20-1 to TRBJ2-3, with a weak D call TRBD1 (5 bases). The CDR3 runs to 11 residues. Germline CDR1 DFQATT, CDR2 SNEGSKA (reference sequence). The CDR3 spells CSQGSTDTQYF. The CDR3 DNA is TGCAGCCAGGGTTCCACAGATACGCAGTATTTT.

The chain couples TRBV6-1 to TRBJ1-1; D gene uncertain. The CDR3 covers 13 residues. The germline CDR1 and CDR2 sequences are MNHNS and SASEGT. Trimming took off 2 bases at V and 7 bases at J, with 11 bases between the two ends. The CDR3 loop reads CASSEMVHLEAFF. CDR3 coding DNA: TGTGCCAGCAGTGAAATGGTACACCTTGAAGCTTTCTTT.

The chain combines TRBV4-3 with TRBJ1-4; TRBD1 might be the D (6 bases). V was pared by 4 bases and J by 3 bases, with 15 bases between. The CDR3 totals 16 residues. CDR1 LGHNA and CDR2 YSLEER come from the germline V gene. The CDR3 DNA reads as TGCGCCAGCAGCCGGGAAGGGGGGGCGGCTAATGAAAAACTGTTTTTT. Translated, it gives CASSREGGAANEKLFF.

The chain couples TRBV2 to TRBJ2-1; weak D call: TRBD1 (6 bases). V lost 7 bases and J lost 9, with 19 bases in between. This CDR3 is built from 14 residues. Per the germline V gene, CDR1 is SNHLY and CDR2 is FYNNEI. CDR3 DNA sequence: TGTGCCAGCAAAAGGGGGACGGCGTCTCCTGAGCAGTTCTTC. Translating gives CASKRGTASPEQFF.

In nucleotides, the CDR3 is TGTGCCAGCAGCTCCCCTAGCGGGAGGCTGGGTAATGAGCAGTTCTTC. This gives the protein CASSSPSGRLGNEQFF. This chain links TRBV5-4 with TRBJ2-1, with 11 bases fitting TRBD2. The CDR3 sequence is 16 residues long. Losses at the gene ends were 3 bases for V and 7 bases for J; bases not matched to a gene: 9. Germline CDR1 is SGHNT and CDR2 is YYREEE (reference sequence).

J is TRBJ2-1 and V is TRBV13; 9 positions match TRBD2. The CDR3 extends over 17 amino acids. Trimming at V came to 5 bases and at J to 4 bases, leaving 12 bases not matched to a gene. The V gene's germline CDR1 is PRHDT and CDR2 FYEKMQ (reference sequence). The CDR3 region has the DNA TGTGCCAGCAGCCCCCGGGTCCTAGCGGGGAAATACAATGAGCAGTTCTTC. Its translation: CASSPRVLAGKYNEQFF.

This chain links TRBV20-1 with TRBJ1-1, with D perhaps matching TRBD1 (6 bases). The CDR3 length is 13 residues. CDR1 is DFQATT and CDR2 is SNEGSKA in the germline V gene (reference sequence). V lost 6 bases and J lost 4, with 15 bases in between. This chain's CDR3 is CSAPRIGGTEAFF. The DNA for the CDR3 is TGCAGTGCCCCACGTATAGGGGGCACTGAAGCTTTCTTT.